This TCR beta chain originates from a study of cytomegalovirus exposure and HLA in healthy donors. Primers included in the PCR were 60 Vbeta and 13 Jbeta primers. The data were produced by immunoSEQ multiplex PCR, yet TCRdb's version contains in-frame clones alone and is incomplete. This sample contains roughly 78,000 clones. Findings and caveats of the study: Analyzed later, most CMV-associated TCR beta chains appeared HLA-restricted.

A remark on this clone: What it binds is unknown.

Looked up from germline, CDR1 is MNHEY and CDR2 is SMNVEV (reference sequence). V lost 7 bases and J lost 3; bases outside the gene matches: 5. This CDR3 has 15 residues. Sequencing input: PBMCs. The sequence was obtained from a middle-aged man in good health and CMV-seronegative. The V call is TRBV27, the J call TRBJ2-7; TRBD2 agrees at 14 bases. The CDR3 loop reads CASKGLAGGDYEQYF. The CDR3 nucleotides read TGTGCCAGCAAAGGACTAGCGGGAGGTGACTACGAGCAGTACTTC.